This entry lists 24 T cell receptor beta chains sequenced from one sample in a study of early T cells in non-severe SARS-CoV-2 infection (dated by TCRdb to the early 2020s). The receptor library was made with 5' RACE. Sequencing was carried out with a NextSeq 500. Using fastp trimming at Q25 and MiXCR clonotype assembly, TCRdb reanalyzed the public sequencing data and kept in-frame beta chains. Entries that share a CDR3 protein sequence are merged under the most common genes and DNA. In all, the sample holds tens of thousands of distinct CDR3 sequences, and 9.3% of those were seen once. Clones ranked in the top ten supply more than 20% of the sample. Source material: whole blood. The receptor source for this set is an adult who was a healthcare worker with PCR-confirmed SARS-CoV-2 infection or an uninfected control (not recorded which).

This clonotype came up many times. The V call is TRBV5-3, the J call TRBJ2-5; no clear D gene. TRBV5-3 carries the ORF label, with uncertain function. V lost 2 bases, J lost 7 bases, and 15 bases lay in between. The CDR3 spans 14 residues. The CDR3 region has the DNA TGTGCCAGAAGCTTCTGGTTCCCTGCTGTGACCCAGTACTTC. Its protein is CARSFWFPAVTQYF.

V gene TRBV5-1 combines with J gene TRBJ1-3; D not certain. With 4 bases removed from V and 0 bases from J, the gap between germline ends came to 17 bases. The germline gives CDR1 SGHRS, CDR2 YFSETQ. The CDR3 is made up of 17 amino acids. CDR3 sequence (DNA): TGCGCCAGCAGCCACCGTTATGGGGATAACTCTGGAAACACCATATATTTT. Its protein product is CASSHRYGDNSGNTIYF.

The gene calls are TRBV4-1 and TRBJ1-1, with TRBD1 identical over 7 bases. J lost 2 bases, V lost 5 bases, and 5 bases had no gene match. The CDR3 has 14 amino acids. The germline V gene encodes CDR1 MGHRA and CDR2 YSYEKL. CDR3 coding DNA: TGCGCCAGCAGCACGAGGGACAGCAACACTGAAGCTTTCTTT. Amino acids: CASSTRDSNTEAFF.

This clonotype has just a few counts. V and J are TRBV27 and TRBJ2-7; 7 nucleotides match TRBD2. The CDR3 runs 15 residues. V trimming: 6 bases; J trimming: 0 bases; junction bases outside the gene matches: 8. Germline V gene sequence: CDR1 MNHEY, CDR2 SMNVEV (reference sequence). The CDR3 DNA reads as TGTGCCAGCAGCCATGACGGGAGGAGCTCCTACGAGCAGTACTTC. Translating it yields CASSHDGRSSYEQYF.

This clonotype was observed a handful of times. The V and J genes are TRBV7-9 and TRBJ1-6; D is unclear. This CDR3 comprises 15 residues. With 1 base removed from V and 6 bases from J, the gap between germline ends came to 10 bases. From germline, CDR1 is SEHNR and CDR2 FQNEAQ (reference sequence). CDR3 in amino acids: CASSLELGGNSPLHF. The DNA of the CDR3 is TGTGCCAGCAGCTTAGAGTTAGGAGGTAATTCACCCCTCCACTTT.

The chain employs TRBV7-8 and TRBJ1-2; D is unclear. CDR1 SGHVS and CDR2 FQNEAQ come from the germline V gene. Trimming pared 0 bases from V and 8 bases from J, leaving 16 bases between. The CDR3 loop spans 15 amino acids. CDR3 DNA: TGTGCCAGCAGCTTAGCGGCAGGCACCACCAACGGCTACACCTTC. Its protein is CASSLAAGTTNGYTF. Variable domain in full (rest from reference TRBV7-8 and TRBJ1-2): GAGVSQSPRYKVAKRGQDVALRCDPISGHVSLFWYQQALGQGPEFLTYFQNEAQLDKSGLPSDRFFAERPEGSVSTLKIQRTQQEDSAVYLCASSLAAGTTNGYTFGSGTRLTVV.

This clonotype turned up a few times. The chain joins TRBV2 to TRBJ2-5; D remains ambiguous. Germline V CDR1 and CDR2: SNHLY, FYNNEI. CDR3 length: 11 amino acids. Trimming removed 1 base from V and 5 bases from J, with 2 bases in between. The CDR3 spells CASSEEETQYF. The CDR3 region has the DNA TGTGCCAGCAGTGAAGAGGAGACCCAGTACTTC.

The V and J genes are TRBV12-5 and TRBJ1-5; D is unclear. Germline lookup yields CDR1 LGHNT and CDR2 FRNRAP. CDR3 length: 14 amino acids. Between the trimmed V and J ends, which lost 2 bases and 0 bases, there was a span of 5 bases. CDR3 coding DNA: TGTGCTAGTGGTTTGAGTTATAGCAATCAGCCCCAGCATTTT. Amino acid sequence: CASGLSYSNQPQHF.

This clonotype was detected ten times or more. V and J are TRBV6-1 and TRBJ1-2, with 7 bases aligning to TRBD1. Germline CDR1 is MNHNS and CDR2 is SASEGT. V was clipped by 6 bases and J by 1 base; unmatched bases: 11. CDR3 length: 16 residues. This CDR3 reads CASRNVGQRLNYGYTF. CDR3 nucleotides: TGTGCCAGCAGGAATGTGGGACAGCGCCTTAACTATGGCTACACCTTC.

This clonotype was found many times. This chain connects TRBV9 to TRBJ2-1; D call uncertain. Trimming removed 0 bases from V and 5 bases from J, with 6 bases in between. Germline CDR1 reads SGDLS; CDR2 reads YYNGEE. There are 13 residues in the CDR3. This CDR3 is CASSVDPDNEQFF. The CDR3 DNA sequence: TGTGCCAGCAGCGTAGATCCCGACAATGAGCAGTTCTTC.

This clonotype has more than one count but fewer than ten. This rearrangement joins TRBV4-1 to TRBJ1-1; D unclear. The germline gives CDR1 MGHRA, CDR2 YSYEKL. V lost 8 bases to trimming and J lost 6 bases, with 28 bases between them. This CDR3 is 17 amino acids long. The CDR3 bases are TGCGCCAGCCGAGCTGAGGGTACTCCAGTGGGAAACGCTGAAGCTTTCTTT. Protein sequence: CASRAEGTPVGNAEAFF.

The V and J genes are TRBV12-3 or TRBV12-4 and TRBJ2-3, with TRBD2 matching over 9 bases. J lost 4 bases, V lost 8 bases, and 4 bases had no gene match. The CDR3 has 13 residues. The CDR3 is CASGLAGPDTQYF. CDR3 nucleotide sequence: TGTGCCAGCGGCCTAGCGGGGCCAGATACGCAGTATTTT.

The V call is TRBV12-3 or TRBV12-4, the J call TRBJ2-3; TRBD2 matches at 9 bases. The junction had 5 bases not matched to a gene; V was cut back by 2 bases and J by 5 bases. The CDR3 runs to 15 residues. The CDR3 DNA reads as TGTGCCAGCAGTTTAATGCGGGGGGGCGGAGATACGCAGTATTTT. Encoded protein: CASSLMRGGGDTQYF.

A few counts support this clonotype. The chain couples TRBV11-2 to TRBJ2-5, with 11 bases identical to TRBD1. The trim removed 5 bases at V and 7 bases at J, leaving 12 bases unmatched. The CDR3 runs to 16 residues. Germline V lookup: CDR1 SGHAT, CDR2 FQNNGV. CDR3 sequence reads: CASSQPRDRGTGTQYF. CDR3 nucleotides: TGTGCCAGCAGCCAGCCCCGGGACAGGGGGACGGGGACCCAGTACTTC.

The chain recombines TRBV3-1 with TRBJ2-7, with D hard to call. Germline V gives CDR1 LGHDT, CDR2 YNNKEL (reference sequence). V lost 4 bases and J lost 3, with 10 bases in between. This CDR3 is 13 amino acids long. This CDR3 is CASSPDGHYEQYF. CDR3 sequence (DNA): TGTGCCAGCAGCCCGGACGGCCACTACGAGCAGTACTTC.

The chain joins TRBV7-6 to TRBJ2-3, with 9 bases aligning to TRBD1. V lost 1 base and J lost 3; bases outside the gene matches: 2. The V gene's germline CDR1 is SGHVS and CDR2 FNYEAQ. CDR3 length: 15 amino acids. CDR3 region: CASSLDGTGTDTQYF. The CDR3 DNA reads TGTGCCAGCAGCTTAGACGGGACAGGGACAGATACGCAGTATTTT.

V and J are TRBV29-1 and TRBJ2-2; 7 bases are shared with TRBD1. Losses at the gene ends were 6 bases for V and 5 bases for J; bases not matched to a gene: 9. Germline lookup yields CDR1 SQVTM and CDR2 ANQGSEA. The CDR3 consists of 14 residues. This CDR3 is CSVGRDSRTGELFF. The DNA for the CDR3 is TGCAGCGTGGGCCGGGACAGTAGGACCGGGGAGCTGTTTTTT.

This clonotype was recorded many times. The chain uses TRBV9 and TRBJ2-5; D is undetermined. The CDR3 consists of 12 residues. Looked up from germline, CDR1 is SGDLS and CDR2 is YYNGEE. With 3 bases removed from V and 5 bases from J, the gap between germline ends came to 8 bases. The CDR3 DNA sequence: TGTGCCAGCAGCGCCCGTGGGGAGACCCAGTACTTC. This translates into CASSARGETQYF. The full variable domain, with the rest looked up from reference TRBV9 and TRBJ2-5, is DSGVTQTPKHLITATGQRVTLRCSPRSGDLSVYWYQQSLDQGLQFLIQYYNGEERAKGNILERFSAQQFPDLHSELNLSSLELGDSALYFCASSARGETQYFGPGTRLLVL.

CDR3 coding DNA: TGTGCCAGCAGCACCCGGACAGGGGCTAACTATGGCTACACCTTC. It yields the protein CASSTRTGANYGYTF. The chain joins TRBV7-2 to TRBJ1-2, with 9 bases identical to TRBD1. Losses at the gene ends were 5 bases for V and 0 bases for J; bases not matched to a gene: 4. The germline gives CDR1 SGHTA, CDR2 FQGNSA. The length of the CDR3 is 15 residues.

This clonotype has more than one count but fewer than ten. The CDR3: CASSSGGIGELFF. The CDR3 region has the DNA TGTGCCAGCAGTTCAGGGGGGATCGGGGAGCTGTTTTTT. This chain joins TRBV12-3 or TRBV12-4 and TRBJ2-2, with D tentatively TRBD1 (7 bases). This CDR3 region has 13 residues. V lost 4 bases to trimming and J lost 7 bases, with 10 bases between them.

This clonotype was seen only a few times. This chain joins TRBV7-6 and TRBJ2-7; TRBD2 is a possible D gene (5 bases). Trimming took off 9 bases at V and 6 bases at J, with 18 bases between the two ends. This CDR3 spans 13 amino acids. The germline V gene has CDR1 SGHVS and CDR2 FNYEAQ. CDR3 coding DNA: TGTGCCAGAGAGAGGGCCTTTCGGTGCGAGCAGTACTTC. The encoded protein is CARERAFRCEQYF.

This clonotype was seen only a few times. This rearrangement joins TRBV27 to TRBJ2-7; D might be TRBD2 (6 bases). Trimming stripped 8 bases from V and 0 bases from J, with 14 bases between. Germline values: CDR1 MNHEY, CDR2 SMNVEV (reference sequence). The CDR3 covers 14 residues. CDR3 sequence (DNA): TGTGCCAGCGGCCTTAGCGGCGACTCCTACGAGCAGTACTTC. Translated, it gives CASGLSGDSYEQYF.

This clonotype was seen many times. The chain is built from TRBV7-9 and TRBJ1-2; D is unclear. The CDR3 spans 15 residues. Per the germline V gene, CDR1 is SEHNR and CDR2 is FQNEAQ (reference sequence). V was clipped by 7 bases and J by 3 bases, with 18 bases between them. The CDR3 coding sequence is TGTGCCAGCAACCTTCCTCGGACGTTCGACTATGGCTACACCTTC. Amino acids: CASNLPRTFDYGYTF.

This chain's CDR3 is CASSLMASYGYTF. The CDR3 region has the DNA TGTGCCAGCAGCTTGATGGCTAGCTATGGCTACACCTTC. The chain links TRBV7-9 to TRBJ1-2; no firm D call. This CDR3 has 13 residues. Per germline, CDR1 SEHNR and CDR2 FQNEAQ (reference sequence). V lost 3 bases and J lost 4, with 9 bases in between.